The rows below give T cell receptor beta chains drawn from one sample of a study of OX40 agonist ivuxolimab in advanced cancers. Sequencing was performed with immunoSEQ multiplex PCR; in TCRdb, only in-frame clones are kept and a portion is missing. The sample comprises about 59,000 clones, less than 95% of which are singletons, and 10% to 15% rests with the top ten. The sample here was CD4+ or CD8+ T cells sorted from blood, taken in a trial of the OX40 agonist ivuxolimab. These TCRs come from an adult with an advanced solid tumor such as melanoma, head and neck, liver or kidney cancer. CDR3s include the opening cysteine and the closing phenylalanine or tryptophan. A D gene is named only where the DNA matches it firmly. Some rows have no size entry. The others give once, few or many, or a class for an expanded clone.

- | TRBJ1-4 | - | TRBV12-5 | CASGLYPRDENEKLFF | TGTGCTAGTGGTTTGTACCCCAGGGACGAAAACGAAAAACTGTTTTTT
- | TRBJ2-3 | - | TRBV29-1 | CSVESGGGGQDTQYF | TGCAGCGTTGAGTCCGGGGGAGGCGGCCAAGATACGCAGTATTTT
- | TRBJ2-7 | - | TRBV10-1 | CASSEDPSYEQYF | TGCGCCAGCAGTGAAGACCCTTCCTACGAGCAGTACTTC
TRBD1 | TRBJ1-1 | - | TRBV10-2 | CASGDSLNTEAFF | TGCGCCAGCGGGGACAGCTTGAACACTGAAGCTTTCTTT
- | TRBJ2-2 | once | TRBV14 | CASSQGWELFF | TGTGCCAGCAGCCAAGGATGGGAGCTGTTTTTT
TRBD2 | TRBJ2-7 | - | TRBV27 | CASRAIGFSGRYEQYF | TGTGCCAGCAGAGCCATAGGATTTAGCGGGAGGTACGAGCAGTACTTC
- | TRBJ2-7 | - | TRBV9 | CASSVEGRHEQYF | TGTGCCAGCAGCGTAGAAGGTCGCCACGAGCAGTACTTC
- | TRBJ2-2 | - | TRBV11-3 | CASSRQVRLFF | TGTGCCAGCAGCCGACAGGTCAGGCTGTTTTTT
- | TRBJ1-5 | once | TRBV21-1 | CASKTRDRDVISNQPQHF | TGTGCCAGCAAGACCCGGGACAGGGATGTAATTAGCAATCAGCCCCAGCATTTT
TRBD2 | TRBJ2-2 | - | TRBV5-1 | CASMKTSGNTGELFF | TGCGCCAGCATGAAAACTAGCGGGAACACCGGGGAGCTGTTTTTT
TRBD2 | TRBJ2-7 | few | TRBV9 | CASSVASGDSSYEQYF | TGTGCCAGCAGCGTAGCCAGCGGGGATAGCTCCTACGAGCAGTACTTC
- | TRBJ2-7 | - | TRBV14 | CASSQDLTPYEQYF | TGTGCCAGCAGCCAAGATCTCACCCCCTACGAGCAGTACTTC
TRBD1 | TRBJ2-7 | once | TRBV2 | CASKTGQGQYYEQYF | TGTGCCAGCAAGACCGGACAGGGACAATACTACGAGCAGTACTTC
- | TRBJ2-1 | - | TRBV5-1 | CASRIFLQGWQFF | TGCGCCAGCAGAATTTTCCTGCAGGGTTGGCAGTTCTTC
- | TRBJ1-4 | - | TRBV5-6 | CASSLNNEKLFF | TGTGCCAGCAGCTTGAATAATGAAAAACTGTTTTTT
- | TRBJ2-7 | once | TRBV19 | CASSRRDSSYEQYF | TGTGCCAGTAGTAGGCGGGACAGCTCCTACGAGCAGTACTTC
TRBD2 | TRBJ2-7 | - | TRBV7-9 | CASSLGTSGRSYEQYF | TGTGCCAGCAGCTTAGGAACTAGCGGTCGCTCCTACGAGCAGTACTTC